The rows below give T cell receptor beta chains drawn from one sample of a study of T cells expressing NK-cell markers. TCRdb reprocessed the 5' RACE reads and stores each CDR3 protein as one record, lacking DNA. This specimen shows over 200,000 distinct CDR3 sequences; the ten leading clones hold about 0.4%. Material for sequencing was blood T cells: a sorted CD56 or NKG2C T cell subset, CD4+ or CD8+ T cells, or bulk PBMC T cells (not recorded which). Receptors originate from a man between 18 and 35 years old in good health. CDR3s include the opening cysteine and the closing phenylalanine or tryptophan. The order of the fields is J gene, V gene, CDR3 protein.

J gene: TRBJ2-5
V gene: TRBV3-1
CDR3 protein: CASSQLGLGTDQETQYF

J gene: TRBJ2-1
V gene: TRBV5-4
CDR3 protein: CASNPGRNNEQFF

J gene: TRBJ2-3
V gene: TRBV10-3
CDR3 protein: CAISDMARGSDTQYF

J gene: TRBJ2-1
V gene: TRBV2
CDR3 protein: CASSSSGREQFF

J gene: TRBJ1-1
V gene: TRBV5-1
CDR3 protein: CASSYSTPRSRRGPNTEAFF

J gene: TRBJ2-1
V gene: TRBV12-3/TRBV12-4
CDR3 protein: CASSFPGHYNEQFF

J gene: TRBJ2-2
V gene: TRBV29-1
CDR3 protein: CSVVIQGGTGELFF

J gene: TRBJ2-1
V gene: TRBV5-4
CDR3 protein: CASSTGDGKNEQFF

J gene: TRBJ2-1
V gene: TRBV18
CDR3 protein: CASSPGTSNHEQFF

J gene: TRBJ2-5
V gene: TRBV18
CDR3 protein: CASSPGGIQETQYF

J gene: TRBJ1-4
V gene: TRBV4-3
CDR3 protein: CASSQDYHEKLFF

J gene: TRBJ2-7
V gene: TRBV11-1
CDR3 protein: CASSSWLGLVSSYEQYF

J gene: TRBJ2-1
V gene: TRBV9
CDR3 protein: CASSPVRGFDEQFF

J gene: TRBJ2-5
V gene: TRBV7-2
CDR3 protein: CASSPDRAVETQYF

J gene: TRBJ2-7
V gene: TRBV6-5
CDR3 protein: CASSSLPSSYEQYF

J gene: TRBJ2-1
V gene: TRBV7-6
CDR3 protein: CASSLVTRVSYNEQFF

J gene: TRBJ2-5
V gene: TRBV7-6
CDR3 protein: CASSSRTGGEKTQYF

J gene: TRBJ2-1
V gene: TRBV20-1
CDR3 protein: CSARSDRGYNEQFF

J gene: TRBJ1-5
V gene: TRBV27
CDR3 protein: CASSLSGQGGQPQHF

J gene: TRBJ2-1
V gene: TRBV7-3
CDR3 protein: CASSLKLGAQFF

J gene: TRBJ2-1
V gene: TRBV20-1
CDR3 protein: CSASGGNNEQFF

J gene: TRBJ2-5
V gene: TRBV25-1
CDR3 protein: CASSEYIGSETQYF